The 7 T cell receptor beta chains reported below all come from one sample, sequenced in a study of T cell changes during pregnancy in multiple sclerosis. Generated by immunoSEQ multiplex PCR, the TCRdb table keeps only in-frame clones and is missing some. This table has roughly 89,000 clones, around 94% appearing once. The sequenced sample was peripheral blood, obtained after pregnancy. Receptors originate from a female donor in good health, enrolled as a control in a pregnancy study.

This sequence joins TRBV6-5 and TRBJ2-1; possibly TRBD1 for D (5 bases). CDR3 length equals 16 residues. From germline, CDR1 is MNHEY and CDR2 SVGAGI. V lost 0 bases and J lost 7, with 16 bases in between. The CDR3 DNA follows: TGTGCCAGCAGTTACTCGAGTGGGGCAATATTGAATGAGCAGTTCTTC. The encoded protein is CASSYSSGAILNEQFF.

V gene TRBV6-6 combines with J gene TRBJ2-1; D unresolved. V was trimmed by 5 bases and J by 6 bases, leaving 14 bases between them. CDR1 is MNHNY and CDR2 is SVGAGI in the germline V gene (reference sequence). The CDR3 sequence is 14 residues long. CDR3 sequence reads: CASSQVLGGNEQFF. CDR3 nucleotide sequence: TGTGCCAGCAGTCAGGTCCTCGGTGGCAATGAGCAGTTCTTC.

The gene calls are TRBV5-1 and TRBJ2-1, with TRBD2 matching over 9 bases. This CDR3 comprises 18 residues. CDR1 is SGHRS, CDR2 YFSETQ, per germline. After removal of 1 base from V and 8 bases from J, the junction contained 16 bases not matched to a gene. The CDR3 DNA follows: TGCGCCAGCAGCTTGTTCTTTTTGGGGGCTAGCGGGACCTATGAGCAGTTCTTC. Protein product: CASSLFFLGASGTYEQFF. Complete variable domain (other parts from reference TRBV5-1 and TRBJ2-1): KAGVTQTPRYLIKTRGQQVTLSCSPISGHRSVSWYQQTPGQGLQFLFEYFSETQRNKGNFPGRFSGRQFSNSRSEMNVSTLELGDSALYLCASSLFFLGASGTYEQFFGPGTRLTVL.

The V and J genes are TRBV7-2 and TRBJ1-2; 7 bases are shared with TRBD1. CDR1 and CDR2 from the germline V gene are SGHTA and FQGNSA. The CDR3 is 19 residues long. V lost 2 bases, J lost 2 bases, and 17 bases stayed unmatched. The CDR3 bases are TGTGCCAGCAGCTTATGGTTCGGACAGGTAGTGGAGGAGAACTATGGCTACACCTTC. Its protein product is CASSLWFGQVVEENYGYTF.

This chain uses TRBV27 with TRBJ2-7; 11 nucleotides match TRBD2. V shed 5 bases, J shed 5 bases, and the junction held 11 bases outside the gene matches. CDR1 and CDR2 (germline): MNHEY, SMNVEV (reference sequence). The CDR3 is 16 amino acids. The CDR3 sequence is CASSVSTSGSRHEQYF. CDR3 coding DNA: TGTGCCAGCAGTGTCTCTACTAGCGGGAGTCGACACGAGCAGTACTTC.

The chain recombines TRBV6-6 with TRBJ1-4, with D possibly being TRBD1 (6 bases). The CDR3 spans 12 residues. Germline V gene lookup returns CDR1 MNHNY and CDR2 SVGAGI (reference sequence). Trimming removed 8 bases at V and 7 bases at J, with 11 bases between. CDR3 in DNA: TGTGCCAGCCACCAGGGGAGTGAAAAACTGTTTTTT. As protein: CASHQGSEKLFF.

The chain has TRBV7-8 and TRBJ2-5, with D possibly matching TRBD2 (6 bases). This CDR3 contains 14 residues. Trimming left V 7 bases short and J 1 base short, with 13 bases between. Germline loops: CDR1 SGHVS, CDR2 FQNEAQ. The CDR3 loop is CASISGGIQETQYF. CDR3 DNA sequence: TGTGCCAGCATTTCAGGAGGGATCCAAGAGACCCAGTACTTC.